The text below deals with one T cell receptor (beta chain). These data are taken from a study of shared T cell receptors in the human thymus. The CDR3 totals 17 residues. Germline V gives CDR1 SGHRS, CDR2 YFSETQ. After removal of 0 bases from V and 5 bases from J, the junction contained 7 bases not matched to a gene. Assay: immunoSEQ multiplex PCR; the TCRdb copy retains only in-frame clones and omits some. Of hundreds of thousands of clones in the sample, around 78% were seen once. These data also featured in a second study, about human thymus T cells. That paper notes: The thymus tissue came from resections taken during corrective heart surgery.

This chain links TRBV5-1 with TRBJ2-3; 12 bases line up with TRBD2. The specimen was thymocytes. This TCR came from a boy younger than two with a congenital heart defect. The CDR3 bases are TGCGCCAGCAGCTTGGGGGCGACTAGCGGGAGAATAGATACGCAGTATTTT. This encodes CASSLGATSGRIDTQYF.